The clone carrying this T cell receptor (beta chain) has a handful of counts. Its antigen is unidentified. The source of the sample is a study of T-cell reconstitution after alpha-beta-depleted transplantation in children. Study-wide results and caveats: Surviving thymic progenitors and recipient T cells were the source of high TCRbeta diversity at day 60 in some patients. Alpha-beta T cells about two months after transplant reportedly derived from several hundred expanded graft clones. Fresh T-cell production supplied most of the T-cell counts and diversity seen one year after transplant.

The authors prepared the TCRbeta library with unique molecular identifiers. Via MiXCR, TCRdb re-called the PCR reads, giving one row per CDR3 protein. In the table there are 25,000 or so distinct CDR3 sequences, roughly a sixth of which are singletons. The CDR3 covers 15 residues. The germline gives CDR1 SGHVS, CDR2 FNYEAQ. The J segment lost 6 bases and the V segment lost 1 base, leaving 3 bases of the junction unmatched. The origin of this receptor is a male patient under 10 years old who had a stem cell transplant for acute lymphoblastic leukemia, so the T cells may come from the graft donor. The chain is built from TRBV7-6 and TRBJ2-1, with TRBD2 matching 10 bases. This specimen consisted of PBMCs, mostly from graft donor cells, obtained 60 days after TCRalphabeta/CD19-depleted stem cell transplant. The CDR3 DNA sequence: TGTGCCAGCAGCTTAGAAGCGGGAGGGCCCAATGAGCAGTTCTTC. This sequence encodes CASSLEAGGPNEQFF. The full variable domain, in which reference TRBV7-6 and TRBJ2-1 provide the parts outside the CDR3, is GAGVSQSPRYKVTKRGQDVALRCDPISGHVSLYWYRQALGQGPEFLTYFNYEAQQDKSGLPNDRFSAERPEGSISTLTIQRTEQRDSAMYRCASSLEAGGPNEQFFGPGTRLTVL.